The 9 T cell receptor beta chains reported below all come from one sample, sequenced in a study of shared clonotypes between healthy human individuals. Generated by immunoSEQ multiplex PCR, the TCRdb table keeps only in-frame clones and is missing some. The table lists more than 400,000 clones, 90% to 97% of them singletons, with around 0.067% in the top ten. The sequenced material came from naive CD4+ T cells sorted from blood. Subset given: CD45RA+ positively selected. These receptors were collected from a woman aged 25-40 years in good health.

This rearrangement joins TRBV19 to TRBJ1-2; D is unclear. The germline V gene encodes CDR1 LNHDA and CDR2 SQIVND (reference sequence). This CDR3 has 14 residues. The germline V and J ends were trimmed by 1 base and 6 bases, with 12 bases remaining between them. In DNA, the CDR3 is TGTGCCAGTAGTATAGTCCATGTTGGGGATGGCTACACCTTC. This gives the protein CASSIVHVGDGYTF.

The CDR3 coding sequence is TGTGCCAGCAGTTACTCTCAGGGACAGGGAGAAGAGACCCAGTACTTC. As protein: CASSYSQGQGEETQYF. The chain couples TRBV6-6 to TRBJ2-5; 9 nucleotides match TRBD1. The CDR3 has 16 residues. V shed 0 bases, J shed 3 bases, and the junction held 5 bases outside the gene matches. In germline, CDR1 is MNHNY, CDR2 SVGAGI (reference sequence).

This CDR3 is CASSPGSDFYNEQFF. In DNA, the CDR3 is TGTGCCAGCAGTCCCGGGTCGGACTTTTACAATGAGCAGTTCTTC. This chain joins TRBV28 and TRBJ2-1; TRBD2 might be the D (5 bases). With 5 bases removed from V and 4 bases from J, the gap between germline ends came to 15 bases. This CDR3 has 15 amino acids. Germline V lookup: CDR1 MDHEN, CDR2 SYDVKM.

The J gene is TRBJ2-1, the V gene TRBV7-3; D might be TRBD1 (6 bases). In germline, CDR1 is SGHTA, CDR2 FQGTGA. CDR3 length: 14 residues. Between the trimmed V and J ends, which lost 0 bases and 8 bases, there was a span of 11 bases. The CDR3 DNA reads TGTGCCAGCAGCTTAACGAGCCAGGGGCATGAGCAGTTCTTC. Encoded protein: CASSLTSQGHEQFF. Combining the CDR3 with reference TRBV7-3 and TRBJ2-1 gives the whole variable domain GAGVSQTPSNKVTEKGKYVELRCDPISGHTALYWYRQSLGQGPEFLIYFQGTGAADDSGLPNDRFFAVRPEGSVSTLKIQRTERGDSAVYLCASSLTSQGHEQFFGPGTRLTVL.

The genes are TRBV6-5 and TRBJ2-4; D possibly corresponds to TRBD2 (8 bases). Germline V lookup: CDR1 MNHEY, CDR2 SVGAGI. CDR3 size: 15 residues. Trimming left V 4 bases short and J 7 bases short, with 17 bases between. CDR3 residues: CASSSGGGPRNIQYF. The CDR3 DNA is TGTGCCAGCAGTTCGGGAGGGGGCCCTCGGAACATTCAGTACTTC.

The V call is TRBV5-6, the J call TRBJ2-1; the D gene is possibly TRBD2 (6 bases). The CDR3 consists of 17 residues. Trimming removed 4 bases from V and 0 bases from J, with 17 bases in between. Germline V gives CDR1 SGHDT, CDR2 YYEEEE. This chain's CDR3 is CASSQLGLLNSYNEQFF. CDR3 coding DNA: TGTGCCAGCAGCCAACTTGGACTATTGAACTCCTACAATGAGCAGTTCTTC.

V is TRBV5-4 and J is TRBJ2-3; no clear D gene. Between the trimmed V and J ends, which lost 0 bases and 5 bases, there was a span of 16 bases. CDR1 is SGHNT and CDR2 is YYREEE in the germline V gene (reference sequence). The CDR3 is 16 residues long. CDR3 in amino acids: CASSLGGPADLDTQYF. The CDR3 region has the DNA TGTGCCAGCAGCTTGGGCGGACCAGCAGACTTAGATACGCAGTATTTT.

V and J are TRBV5-1 and TRBJ2-2; 9 bases are shared with TRBD1. The germline CDR1 and CDR2 sequences are SGHRS and YFSETQ. The CDR3 loop spans 16 amino acids. V shed 4 bases, J shed 4 bases, and the junction held 8 bases outside the gene matches. The CDR3 region has the DNA TGCGCCAGCAGCGGCCGGGACAGGGACGGCACCGGGGAGCTGTTTTTT. It translates to CASSGRDRDGTGELFF.

The V gene is TRBV19, the J gene TRBJ2-1; 10 bases agree with TRBD1. CDR1 and CDR2 from the germline V gene are LNHDA and SQIVND (reference sequence). Losses at the gene ends were 6 bases for V and 14 bases for J; bases not matched to a gene: 10. The CDR3 has 13 residues. The DNA of the CDR3 is TGTGCCAGTAGCGGCACTGTCGGGACAGGGGAGTTCTTC. This translates into CASSGTVGTGEFF.